These 18 T cell receptor beta chains were sequenced from one sample in a study of naive and memory T cell subsets. Ligated cDNA underwent four rounds of PCR with nested alpha and beta constant region primers and SP2. TCRdb re-called the 5' RACE reads through MiXCR, storing one row per CDR3 protein. The table includes more than 60,000 distinct CDR3 sequences, 8% to 9% detected once. The library had UMIs added by 3' ligation of an oligonucleotide to TCR cDNA. The receptors were sampled from a female donor in good health.

This chain joins TRBV29-1 and TRBJ2-3; 8 bases agree with TRBD2. The CDR3 extends over 15 amino acids. J was trimmed by 0 bases and V by 6 bases; bases with no gene match: 8. CDR1 is SQVTM and CDR2 is ANQGSEA in the germline V gene. CDR3 nucleotide sequence: TGCAGCGTCTCACTAGCGGCAACTAGCACAGATACGCAGTATTTT. This sequence encodes CSVSLAATSTDTQYF.

This clonotype came up a few times. The DNA of the CDR3 is TGCAGCGTTGAAGATACCTGGGCGGGGAACACTGAAGCTTTCTTT. Protein product: CSVEDTWAGNTEAFF. The rearrangement links TRBV29-1 to TRBJ1-1; no definite D call. This CDR3 contains 15 residues. Germline V gene sequence: CDR1 SQVTM, CDR2 ANQGSEA. The V end was cut by 0 bases, the J end by 1 base, with 12 bases between.

The chain carries TRBV12-3 or TRBV12-4 and TRBJ2-5; 9 bases fit TRBD2. The trim removed 6 bases at V and 2 bases at J, leaving 13 bases unmatched. The CDR3 totals 17 residues. The CDR3 region has the DNA TGTGCCAGCAGCCCGGGGGAGTCTAGCGGGGCTCAAGAGACCCAGTACTTC. Protein sequence: CASSPGESSGAQETQYF.

This clonotype was picked up many times. CDR3 in amino acids: CASSSDRGLGTGELFF. The CDR3 DNA follows: TGTGCCAGCAGCTCTGACAGGGGGCTAGGAACCGGGGAGCTGTTTTTT. This rearrangement joins TRBV5-6 to TRBJ2-2; 10 nucleotides line up with TRBD1. V lost 3 bases to trimming and J lost 5 bases; unmatched junction nucleotides: 7. The germline V gene encodes CDR1 SGHDT and CDR2 YYEEEE. The CDR3 runs 16 residues.

This clonotype has a count of ten or more. The V call is TRBV5-1, the J call TRBJ1-1; D gene ambiguous. The CDR3 runs to 13 residues. Germline values: CDR1 SGHRS, CDR2 YFSETQ. V shed 0 bases and J shed 6 bases, with 9 bases lying between them. This CDR3 is CASSLGLGSEAFF. The CDR3 DNA is TGCGCCAGCAGCTTGGGTCTGGGTTCTGAAGCTTTCTTT.

The CDR3: CASSLGQGGITEAFF. As DNA, the CDR3 is TGTGCCAGCAGCTTGGGTCAGGGGGGTATCACTGAAGCTTTCTTT. V gene TRBV5-4 combines with J gene TRBJ1-1, with TRBD1 identical over 7 bases. Germline trimming cut 0 bases from V and 4 bases from J; bases unmatched to any gene: 6. Germline lookup yields CDR1 SGHNT and CDR2 YYREEE (reference sequence). The CDR3 covers 15 residues.

The genes are TRBV4-1 and TRBJ1-1; no clear D gene. Trimming removed 7 bases from V and 2 bases from J, with 14 bases in between. This CDR3 spans 14 amino acids. The germline V gene encodes CDR1 MGHRA and CDR2 YSYEKL. CDR3 in amino acids: CASTFQTINTEAFF. In DNA, the CDR3 is TGCGCCAGCACCTTCCAAACTATTAACACTGAAGCTTTCTTT.

This chain uses TRBV5-1 with TRBJ2-7; tentative D call: TRBD1 (6 bases). Trimming shortened V by 2 bases and J by 3 bases, and 15 bases separated the two germline ends. Germline V gene lookup returns CDR1 SGHRS and CDR2 YFSETQ. The CDR3 is 15 residues long. The CDR3 sequence: CASSFPKTGNYEQYF. As DNA, the CDR3 is TGCGCCAGCAGCTTTCCCAAAACAGGGAACTACGAGCAGTACTTC.

This clonotype was counted at least ten times. This chain uses TRBV15 with TRBJ2-3; 8 bases match TRBD1. J lost 6 bases, V lost 0 bases, and 8 bases had no gene match. The CDR3 covers 16 residues. Germline V gene data show CDR1 as LNHNV and CDR2 as YYDKDF (reference sequence). The CDR3 nucleotides are TGTGCCACCAGCAGAGATGCGGGCAGGGGGCGTGATACGCAGTATTTT. Translating gives CATSRDAGRGRDTQYF.

This clonotype was counted at least ten times. V is TRBV29-1 and J is TRBJ2-7; 8 bases are a match to TRBD1. Germline V gene lookup returns CDR1 SQVTM and CDR2 ANQGSEA. The CDR3 loop spans 15 amino acids. After removal of 0 bases from V and 2 bases from J, the junction contained 6 bases not matched to a gene. CDR3 amino acids: CSVEEVAGGAYEQYF. The CDR3 coding sequence is TGCAGCGTTGAAGAAGTGGCAGGGGGCGCCTACGAGCAGTACTTC.

This clonotype was seen at least ten times. The V call is TRBV4-1, the J call TRBJ2-3; D could derive from TRBD1 or TRBD2 (5 bases each). The CDR3 extends over 16 amino acids. CDR1 is MGHRA, CDR2 YSYEKL, per germline. The V gene lost 2 bases and the J gene lost 2 bases, with 14 bases spanning the gap. The CDR3 bases are TGCGCCAGCAGCCAACGCCGGGACGGACCCACAGATACGCAGTATTTT. This codes for CASSQRRDGPTDTQYF.

This clonotype occurred a few times. The V call is TRBV3-1, the J call TRBJ1-1; D perhaps matches TRBD1 (6 bases). Germline CDR1 reads LGHDT; CDR2 reads YNNKEL (reference sequence). Trimming pared 4 bases from V and 2 bases from J, leaving 17 bases between. CDR3 length: 16 residues. The CDR3 DNA reads TGTGCCAGCAGCCGATCCTGGGACACAACAAACACTGAAGCTTTCTTT. Translated, it gives CASSRSWDTTNTEAFF.

The chain carries TRBV19 and TRBJ2-7; no reliable D call. The CDR3 sequence is 15 residues long. CDR1 and CDR2 from the germline V gene are LNHDA and SQIVND (reference sequence). V lost 3 bases and J lost 2, with 14 bases in between. Written as DNA, the CDR3 is TGTGCCAGTAGTATGGCTGTTACAGTTACCTACGAGCAGTACTTC. Its translation is CASSMAVTVTYEQYF. The full variable domain, completed using reference TRBV19 and TRBJ2-7, is DGGITQSPKYLFRKEGQNVTLSCEQNLNHDAMYWYRQDPGQGLRLIYYSQIVNDFQKGDIAEGYSVSREKKESFPLTVTSAQKNPTAFYLCASSMAVTVTYEQYFGPGTRLTVT.

This chain joins TRBV7-2 and TRBJ1-2, with D possibly TRBD1 on 5 matching bases. V was clipped by 4 bases and J by 8 bases, with 14 bases between them. Looked up from germline, CDR1 is SGHTA and CDR2 is FQGNSA. This CDR3 contains 13 residues. The CDR3 protein is CASSSMGPDGYTF. The DNA of the CDR3 is TGTGCCAGCAGCTCGATGGGACCGGACGGCTACACCTTC.

At least ten counts were recorded for this clonotype. J is TRBJ1-6 and V is TRBV2; D call uncertain. The CDR3 sequence is 15 residues long. V was trimmed by 1 base and J by 0 bases, leaving 4 bases between them. Germline CDR1 is SNHLY and CDR2 is FYNNEI. The CDR3 region is CASSEESSYNSPLHF. In nucleotides, the CDR3 is TGTGCCAGCAGTGAAGAGAGCTCCTATAATTCACCCCTCCACTTT.

This clonotype has a handful of counts. The chain links TRBV2 to TRBJ2-1; D gene uncertain. Germline V gene lookup returns CDR1 SNHLY and CDR2 FYNNEI. This CDR3 has 15 residues. V was clipped by 7 bases and J by 3 bases, with 16 bases between them. The chain's CDR3 is CASMGLLPSYNEQFF. CDR3 in DNA: TGTGCCAGCATGGGCCTGCTCCCAAGCTACAATGAGCAGTTCTTC.

This sequence joins TRBV11-2 and TRBJ2-5; 7 nucleotides line up with TRBD1. Germline loops: CDR1 SGHAT, CDR2 FQNNGV. The V segment lost 1 base and the J segment 1 base; nucleotides outside the gene matches: 6. The CDR3 contains 16 residues. CDR3 sequence reads: CASSLVTGTAQETQYF. Here the CDR3 DNA reads TGTGCCAGCAGCTTAGTGACGGGGACAGCCCAAGAGACCCAGTACTTC. The full variable domain, with the rest looked up from reference TRBV11-2 and TRBJ2-5, is EAGVAQSPRYKIIEKRQSVAFWCNPISGHATLYWYQQILGQGPKLLIQFQNNGVVDDSQLPKDRFSAERLKGVDSTLKIQPAKLEDSAVYLCASSLVTGTAQETQYFGPGTRLLVL.

This chain connects TRBV3-1 to TRBJ1-5; D is undetermined. V lost 2 bases and J lost 5, with 4 bases in between. The CDR3 covers 12 residues. Per the germline V gene, CDR1 is LGHDT and CDR2 is YNNKEL (reference sequence). The CDR3: CASSQQDQPQHF. The CDR3, as DNA: TGTGCCAGCAGCCAACAGGATCAGCCCCAGCATTTT.